The sample holds a few counts of the clone carrying this TCR beta chain. Its specificity is unknown. Individual cDNA molecules received unique molecular identifiers during library preparation. TCRdb reanalysed the 5' RACE reads using MiXCR and keeps one entry per CDR3 protein. Among 50,000 to 60,000 distinct CDR3 sequences listed, 8.7% were seen once. CDR1 is SGHVS and CDR2 is FNYEAQ in the germline V gene. Trimming removed 5 bases from V and 1 base from J, with 11 bases in between. The CDR3 runs to 14 residues. The data stem from a study of early T cells in non-severe SARS-CoV-2 infection. The wider study: Chains were unpaired, as sequencing was done on bulk RNA from unsorted whole blood. Whole-study findings and limits: Matching results from VDJdb favored anti-spike CD8 responses, leaving private and CD4 specificities undetected.

This chain connects TRBV7-6 to TRBJ1-1; no reliable D call. This receptor was taken from an adult who was a healthcare worker with PCR-confirmed SARS-CoV-2 infection or an uninfected control (not recorded which). Sequencing used whole blood, obtained at baseline. CDR3 in amino acids: CASSPNPTNTEAFF. The CDR3 nucleotides are TGTGCCAGCAGCCCGAACCCTACGAACACTGAAGCTTTCTTT.